A single sample gave rise to the 21 T cell receptor beta chains below, sequenced in a study of T cells in Graves' hyperthyroidism and ophthalmopathy. RNA transcripts provided the source from which TCR beta CDR3 regions were amplified. Carried out on the TCR CDR3, a first-round RT-PCR used the HTBI primer set. TCRdb re-called the multiplex PCR reads with MiXCR, one entry per CDR3 protein. The repertoire holds around 800,000 distinct CDR3 sequences, with around 38% as singletons. Sequenced input: blood. These receptors originate from a man between 18 and 35 years old with Graves' hyperthyroidism.

This clonotype has just a few counts. This rearrangement joins TRBV7-2 to TRBJ1-5; 7 nucleotides match TRBD1. CDR3 length equals 15 residues. Germline loops: CDR1 SGHTA, CDR2 FQGNSA. J gave up 5 bases and V 6 bases, and 10 bases lay outside the gene matches. The CDR3 nucleotides are TGTGCCAGCAGTCCACAGGGGTGGATCGATCAGCCCCAGCATTTT. Its protein is CASSPQGWIDQPQHF.

This chain joins TRBV9 and TRBJ1-1; no definite D call. V was trimmed by 4 bases and J by 1 base, leaving 11 bases between them. CDR3 length: 14 residues. The germline gives CDR1 SGDLS, CDR2 YYNGEE. The CDR3 sequence is CASSFPSGNTEAFF. CDR3 DNA sequence: TGTGCCAGCAGCTTCCCATCAGGGAACACTGAAGCTTTCTTT.

This clonotype was detected only a few times. J is TRBJ1-1 and V is TRBV20-1; perhaps TRBD1 as D (5 bases). Trimming took 3 bases from V and 3 from J, leaving 17 bases between them. The germline V gene has CDR1 DFQATT and CDR2 SNEGSKA (reference sequence). The CDR3 spans 15 residues. CDR3 coding DNA: TGCAGTGCTAGGGATATGAGGAGGGGCGACACTGAAGCTTTCTTT. Its protein is CSARDMRRGDTEAFF.

This clonotype was recorded at least ten times. The chain carries TRBV10-1 and TRBJ2-6, with no clear D. Trimming cost V 8 bases and J 0 bases, with 11 bases left between them. Germline V CDR1 and CDR2: WNHNN, SYGVQD (reference sequence). This CDR3 has 15 amino acids. The CDR3 sequence: CASAPTFSGANVLTF. In DNA form, the CDR3 reads TGCGCCAGCGCACCTACCTTCTCTGGGGCCAACGTCCTGACTTTC.

This CDR3 is CASSVAGGFKASEKLFF. CDR3 DNA: TGTGCCAGCAGCGTAGCTGGGGGGTTCAAAGCCTCGGAAAAACTGTTTTTT. The V gene is TRBV9, the J gene TRBJ1-4; D possibly corresponds to TRBD1 (5 bases). This CDR3 is built from 17 residues. V dropped 0 bases and J dropped 8 bases, with 20 bases sitting between them. Per germline, CDR1 SGDLS and CDR2 YYNGEE. Full variable domain (missing parts from reference TRBV9 and TRBJ1-4): DSGVTQTPKHLITATGQRVTLRCSPRSGDLSVYWYQQSLDQGLQFLIQYYNGEERAKGNILERFSAQQFPDLHSELNLSSLELGDSALYFCASSVAGGFKASEKLFFGSGTQLSVL.

Note on this clonotype: The junction departs from the called germline gene at one end, perhaps through a read error. This chain connects TRBV29-1 to TRBJ1-1; D unresolved. CDR1 and CDR2 from the germline V gene are SQVTM and ANQGSEA. The CDR3 runs to 12 residues. In DNA form, the CDR3 reads TGCAGCGCTGTCCTCATGAACACTGAAGTTTTCTTT. This encodes CSAVLMNTEVFF. The whole variable domain, filled in from reference TRBV29-1 and TRBJ1-1, reads SAVISQKPSRDICQRGTSLTIQCQVDSQVTMMFWYRQQPGQSLTLIATANQGSEATYESGFVIDKFPISRPNLTFSTLTVSNMSPEDSSIYLCSAVLMNTEVFFGQGTRLTVV.

Concerning this clonotype itself: A read error is the likely source, as a far larger clone sits one nucleotide away. The chain joins TRBV12-3 or TRBV12-4 to TRBJ1-5, with D unclear. CDR3 length: 14 amino acids. In DNA form, the CDR3 reads TGTGCCAGCGGTTTAGGTAGTAGCAATCAGCCCCAGCATTTT. It translates to CASGLGSSNQPQHF.

This clonotype showed up many times. This chain connects TRBV25-1 to TRBJ1-1; D not resolved. Germline V lookup: CDR1 MGHDK, CDR2 SYGVNS. This CDR3 contains 16 residues. V was cut by 0 bases and J by 5 bases, with 16 bases left in between. The CDR3 loop is CASSEYNILSGTEAFF. DNA for the CDR3: TGTGCCAGCAGTGAATATAACATCCTCTCGGGTACTGAAGCTTTCTTT.

The sample holds one count of this clonotype. Being one base from a much bigger clone, this may be a read error. CDR3 bases: TGTGCCAGCAATATAGGGGCGAGGCCGGGCACTGAAGCTTTCTTT. It yields the protein CASNIGARPGTEAFF. The chain couples TRBV2 to TRBJ1-1; TRBD1 might be the D (5 bases). V was cut by 7 bases and J by 4 bases, with 19 bases left in between. CDR1 and CDR2 (germline): SNHLY, FYNNEI. The CDR3 runs to 15 residues.

The rearrangement uses TRBV7-2 and TRBJ1-5; D is unresolved. The V and J ends lost 4 bases and 4 bases respectively, with 11 bases between them. This CDR3 region has 14 residues. Per germline, CDR1 SGHTA and CDR2 FQGNSA. CDR3 sequence: CASSSPGKNQPQHF. In DNA form, the CDR3 reads TGTGCCAGCAGCTCCCCTGGGAAGAATCAGCCCCAGCATTTT.

This clonotype has just a few counts. The V and J genes are TRBV20-1 and TRBJ1-2; possibly TRBD1 for D (6 bases). V lost 0 bases, J lost 8 bases, and 13 bases lay in between. Germline CDR1 reads DFQATT; CDR2 reads SNEGSKA (reference sequence). The CDR3 extends over 13 amino acids. The CDR3 DNA follows: TGCAGTGCTAGAGACAGGGGAATGTGGGGCTACACCTTC. Amino acids: CSARDRGMWGYTF.

Worth noting for this clonotype: Just one base apart from a much larger clone, this may be a read error. This rearrangement joins TRBV2 to TRBJ1-1; D gene uncertain. The germline CDR1 and CDR2 sequences are SNHLY and FYNNEI. The CDR3 length is 10 residues. For the CDR3, the DNA is TGTGCCAGCAGTGTAGGTTCAGCGTCTTTT. Encoded protein: CASSVGSASF.

The chain uses TRBV6-5 and TRBJ1-6; 7 bases agree with TRBD1. The J segment lost 0 bases and the V segment lost 8 bases, leaving 1 base of the junction unmatched. Germline values: CDR1 MNHEY, CDR2 SVGAGI. The CDR3 is made up of 14 amino acids. The CDR3 coding sequence is TGTGCCAGCGGGGACAGCTCCTATAATTCACCCCTCCACTTT. It yields the protein CASGDSSYNSPLHF.

This chain joins TRBV4-1 and TRBJ2-5; 8 nucleotides match TRBD1. CDR1 is MGHRA, CDR2 YSYEKL, per germline. J was trimmed by 9 bases and V by 1 base; bases with no gene match: 10. This CDR3 has 15 residues. Here the CDR3 DNA reads TGCGCCAGCAGCCAAGGCCAGGGGGCGTCTCAGCCCCAGTACTTC. It is translated as CASSQGQGASQPQYF.

This clonotype was seen at least ten times. Here the CDR3 DNA reads TGCAGTGCTCTGCGAGGGGAGGAACAGCCCCAGCATTTT. This translates into CSALRGEEQPQHF. The chain uses TRBV20-1 and TRBJ1-5, with D perhaps matching TRBD1 (5 bases). This CDR3 spans 13 amino acids. Germline V gene data show CDR1 as DFQATT and CDR2 as SNEGSKA (reference sequence). The V end lost 5 bases, the J end lost 7 bases, and 15 bases lay between the germline ends.

The V gene is TRBV6-5, the J gene TRBJ1-2; 7 bases agree with TRBD1. CDR3 length: 16 residues. The ends lost 5 bases at V and 3 bases at J; junction bases unmatched: 12. Germline loops: CDR1 MNHEY, CDR2 SVGAGI. CDR3 in amino acids: CASSNPETGPDYGYTF. CDR3 sequence (DNA): TGTGCCAGCAGTAACCCAGAGACAGGGCCGGACTATGGCTACACCTTC.

This clonotype showed up many times. This chain uses TRBV24-1 with TRBJ1-1; unclear D gene. The CDR3 is 13 residues long. Germline V CDR1 and CDR2: KGHDR, SFDVKD. The V end lost 8 bases, the J end lost 0 bases, and 9 bases lay between the germline ends. In DNA form, the CDR3 reads TGTGCCACCAAGCAGGATGTGAACACTGAAGCTTTCTTT. Its translation: CATKQDVNTEAFF.

This clonotype has just a few counts. The chain joins TRBV7-9 to TRBJ2-5; 10 positions agree with TRBD2. The CDR3 sequence is 16 residues long. With 6 bases clipped from V and 4 bases from J, the junction kept 11 bases outside the gene matches. CDR1 is SEHNR, CDR2 FQNEAQ, per germline (reference sequence). The CDR3, as DNA: TGTGCCAGCAGTGAAGCGCGCAGCGGGAGGGGAGAGACCCAGTACTTC. This codes for CASSEARSGRGETQYF.

This sequence joins TRBV20-1 and TRBJ1-1; D is unresolved. Germline CDR1 reads DFQATT; CDR2 reads SNEGSKA (reference sequence). With 4 bases removed from V and 1 base from J, the gap between germline ends came to 10 bases. The CDR3 totals 13 residues. CDR3 DNA sequence: TGCAGTGCTACCGCCAACCCGAACACTGAAGCTTTCTTT. Encoded protein: CSATANPNTEAFF.

The V and J genes are TRBV5-1 and TRBJ1-2, with 7 bases lining up with TRBD1. V was clipped by 4 bases and J by 2 bases; unmatched bases: 8. Germline CDR1 SGHRS, CDR2 YFSETQ. CDR3 length: 15 residues. CDR3: CASSGGQWGNYGYTF. The CDR3, as DNA: TGCGCCAGCAGCGGGGGACAGTGGGGAAACTATGGCTACACCTTC.

This clonotype was found many times. V usage is TRBV20-1 and J usage is TRBJ2-5; a possible D gene is TRBD1 (5 bases). The V end was cut by 0 bases, the J end by 4 bases, with 15 bases between. Per germline, CDR1 DFQATT and CDR2 SNEGSKA (reference sequence). The CDR3 has 15 residues. For the CDR3, the DNA is TGCAGTGCTAGAGATTTCACAAGGCAGGGAGAGACCCAGTACTTC. This encodes CSARDFTRQGETQYF.